The 31 T cell receptor beta chains listed next were all sequenced from one sample in a study of T cell repertoires in cytomegalovirus infection. The antigens for these receptors are not known. TCRdb passed the reads through MiXCR, listing each CDR3 protein once. Seen here are approximately 910,000 distinct CDR3 sequences, roughly 30% observed once, and the top ten hold 11% to 15%. The sample consisted of cultured CD8+ T cells from PBMCs, taken from culture after CMV antigen stimulation. The source of these receptors is a human donor in good health (CMV status not recorded). Some clones in this sample may be carry-over from other donors' samples.

Comments on this clonotype: A clone one base away is much larger, so this may be a read error. The chain carries TRBV7-6 and TRBJ2-2; the match to TRBD2 covers 10 bases. This CDR3 contains 15 residues. V dropped 8 bases and J dropped 7; count of bases not matched to a gene: 10. Per germline, CDR1 SGHVS and CDR2 FNYEAQ. The CDR3 sequence is CASCSGTSDVGELFF. The CDR3 nucleotides are TGTGCCAGCTGCTCCGGGACTAGCGATGTCGGGGAGCTGTTTTTT.

The rearrangement joins TRBV19 to TRBJ2-2; D not certain. The germline V and J ends were trimmed by 9 bases and 2 bases, with 10 bases remaining between them. There are 13 residues in the CDR3. Germline-derived CDR1 and CDR2 are LNHDA and SQIVND (reference sequence). The CDR3 DNA reads as TGTGCCAGCTGGGAAATCAACACCGGGGAGCTGTTTTTT. As protein: CASWEINTGELFF.

V usage is TRBV7-8 and J usage is TRBJ1-1; D gene ambiguous. CDR1 and CDR2 from the germline V gene are SGHVS and FQNEAQ. The V end was cut by 2 bases, the J end by 4 bases, with 11 bases between. The CDR3 runs 14 residues. In DNA, the CDR3 is TGTGCCAGCAGCTTATTCGGCCCTGGCACTGAAGCTTTCTTT. Its translation is CASSLFGPGTEAFF.

This clonotype was picked up a small number of times. The chain uses TRBV7-8 and TRBJ1-6; tentatively, D is TRBD1 (5 bases). Per the germline V gene, CDR1 is SGHVS and CDR2 is FQNEAQ. The V end was cut by 6 bases, the J end by 7 bases, with 13 bases between. This CDR3 has 14 residues. CDR3 region: CASSAGTANSPLHF. The CDR3 DNA is TGTGCCAGCAGTGCCGGGACGGCAAATTCACCCCTCCACTTT.

On this clonotype: The germline gene is not matched at one end of the junction; a read error may be the cause. The V and J genes are TRBV6-5 and TRBJ2-1, with TRBD2 as a possible D gene (5 bases). Germline CDR1 and CDR2: MNHEY and SVGAGI. The CDR3 extends over 15 amino acids. In DNA, the CDR3 is TGTGCCCGCAGTTACAGCAGCGGCTCCTACAATGAGCAGTTCTTC. This translates into CARSYSSGSYNEQFF.

This clonotype showed up just a few times. The J gene is TRBJ2-2, the V gene TRBV19, with D tentatively TRBD1 (6 bases). Germline V gene data show CDR1 as LNHDA and CDR2 as SQIVND (reference sequence). The CDR3 has 15 residues. The V gene lost 2 bases and the J gene lost 0 bases, with 7 bases spanning the gap. The CDR3 nucleotides read TGTGCCAGTAGTATAAGGACAGCGAACACCGGGGAGCTGTTTTTT. Translating gives CASSIRTANTGELFF.

The chain is built from TRBV7-2 and TRBJ2-1, with D maybe TRBD1 (6 bases). This CDR3 spans 16 amino acids. V was pared by 4 bases and J by 2 bases, with 15 bases between. Germline-derived CDR1 and CDR2 are SGHTA and FQGNSA. The CDR3 region has the DNA TGTGCCAGCAGCTACCCCTCTCAGGGGACCTACAATGAGCAGTTCTTC. Its protein is CASSYPSQGTYNEQFF.

The chain carries TRBV7-9 and TRBJ1-1; D is uncertain. Trimming pared 6 bases from V and 9 bases from J, leaving 14 bases between. Germline V lookup: CDR1 SEHNR, CDR2 FQNEAQ (reference sequence). The CDR3 contains 12 residues. CDR3 sequence (DNA): TGTGCCAGCAGGCGAGATCCGGGCCAAGCTTTCTTT. Encoded protein: CASRRDPGQAFF.

The chain combines TRBV10-3 with TRBJ1-2; TRBD1 agrees at 7 bases. This CDR3 has 13 amino acids. V lost 6 bases, J lost 8 bases, and 9 bases stayed unmatched. Germline CDR1 and CDR2: ENHRY and SYGVKD. CDR3 DNA sequence: TGTGCCATCAGCGGAGGGGGCGCGTGGGGCTACACCTTC. Residues: CAISGGGAWGYTF.

This clonotype was observed a handful of times. V is TRBV4-1 and J is TRBJ1-2; the D is unclear. V was shortened by 0 bases and J by 4 bases, with 12 bases between the two germline ends. Germline assignment: CDR1 MGHRA and CDR2 YSYEKL. The CDR3 is 15 residues long. The CDR3 reads CASSQDKSAPYGYTF. In DNA form, the CDR3 reads TGCGCCAGCAGCCAAGATAAGTCAGCCCCCTATGGCTACACCTTC.

This clonotype was observed at least ten times. The chain uses TRBV12-3 or TRBV12-4 and TRBJ2-1, with TRBD2 matching over 8 bases. The CDR3 runs to 20 residues. V was pared by 7 bases and J by 7 bases, with 27 bases of the junction left unmatched. The CDR3 sequence: CASNFQVIGTSLSGENEQFF. DNA of the CDR3: TGTGCCAGCAATTTCCAAGTGATCGGGACTAGTCTCTCGGGAGAGAATGAGCAGTTCTTC.

The table lists this clonotype with a few counts. The chain couples TRBV6-2 or TRBV6-3 to TRBJ2-3; D uncertain. The CDR3 consists of 16 residues. Germline CDR1 MNHEY, CDR2 SVGEGT. V was pared by 2 bases and J by 0 bases, with 12 bases between. CDR3 amino acids: CASSYLLAESTDTQYF. For the CDR3, the DNA is TGTGCCAGCAGTTACCTTTTAGCAGAAAGCACAGATACGCAGTATTTT.

The chain joins TRBV5-5 to TRBJ2-2; D possibly corresponds to TRBD2 (6 bases). Trimming stripped 0 bases from V and 3 bases from J, with 15 bases between. The CDR3 has 17 amino acids. From germline, CDR1 is SGHKS and CDR2 YYEKEE (reference sequence). The CDR3 DNA sequence: TGTGCCAGCAGCTTGGGTTGGCCTCGGGAGTACACCGGGGAGCTGTTTTTT. Protein sequence: CASSLGWPREYTGELFF.

As for this clonotype: The junction departs from germline at one end; a sequencing error may be responsible. The chain employs TRBV7-9 and TRBJ1-2; D is undetermined. The CDR3 length is 9 residues. Looked up from germline, CDR1 is SEHNR and CDR2 is FQNEAQ (reference sequence). The CDR3 region is CASSTFLHF. The CDR3 DNA follows: TGTGCCAGCAGCACGTTTCTTCACTTC.

There are a few counts of this clonotype. The rearrangement links TRBV9 to TRBJ1-1; weak D call: TRBD1 (5 bases). The germline V gene has CDR1 SGDLS and CDR2 YYNGEE. The length of the CDR3 is 12 residues. V was cut by 0 bases and J by 9 bases, with 9 bases left in between. The DNA of the CDR3 is TGTGCCAGCAGCGTAGTTTCGGACAAAGCTTTCTTT. This codes for CASSVVSDKAFF. The variable domain in full, completed from reference TRBV9 and TRBJ1-1, reads DSGVTQTPKHLITATGQRVTLRCSPRSGDLSVYWYQQSLDQGLQFLIQYYNGEERAKGNILERFSAQQFPDLHSELNLSSLELGDSALYFCASSVVSDKAFFGQGTRLTVV.

This chain uses TRBV20-1 with TRBJ2-7; 7 bases match TRBD2. This CDR3 comprises 14 residues. From germline, CDR1 is DFQATT and CDR2 SNEGSKA (reference sequence). V was pared by 6 bases and J by 4 bases, with 12 bases of the junction left unmatched. The CDR3 is CSANYAEGGYEQYV. DNA for the CDR3: TGCAGTGCAAACTACGCCGAGGGAGGGTACGAGCAGTACGTC.

This chain links TRBV6-5 with TRBJ1-2; D gene unclear. Germline CDR1 is MNHEY and CDR2 is SVGAGI. Trimming removed 0 bases at V and 0 bases at J, with 14 bases between. This CDR3 contains 17 residues. CDR3 protein: CASSYSLGALANYGYTF. The CDR3 coding sequence is TGTGCCAGCAGTTACTCCCTGGGCGCTTTAGCTAACTATGGCTACACCTTC.

This clonotype showed up just a few times. The chain uses TRBV7-2 and TRBJ2-2; 7 positions match TRBD1. V was pared by 7 bases and J by 6 bases, with 14 bases of the junction left unmatched. This CDR3 is built from 16 residues. The V gene's germline CDR1 is SGHTA and CDR2 FQGNSA. DNA for the CDR3: TGTGCCAGCAACCCTCACCGGCAGGGGGTTCCCGGGGAGCTGTTTTTT. Its translation is CASNPHRQGVPGELFF.

Details on this clonotype: Compared with germline, one end of the junction differs, possibly owing to a read error. The V and J genes are TRBV5-6 and TRBJ2-1; TRBD1 matches at 10 bases. CDR3 length: 16 residues. Germline CDR1 and CDR2: SGHDT and YYEEEE. CDR3 loop: CASTLPGQGLYNEQFF. The CDR3 coding sequence is TGTGCCAGCACCTTGCCGGGACAGGGGCTATACAATGAGCAGTTCTTC.

This chain connects TRBV2 to TRBJ2-1; the match to TRBD1 covers 7 bases. CDR3 length equals 14 residues. V lost 4 bases, J lost 4 bases, and 4 bases stayed unmatched. Germline values: CDR1 SNHLY, CDR2 FYNNEI. The CDR3 sequence is CASSVPTGYNEQFF. CDR3 DNA: TGTGCCAGCAGTGTCCCGACAGGGTACAATGAGCAGTTCTTC.

This clonotype was detected only a few times. The rearrangement joins TRBV28 to TRBJ2-3, with TRBD1 identical over 9 bases. The germline V gene encodes CDR1 MDHEN and CDR2 SYDVKM. The CDR3 consists of 16 residues. Unmatched junction bases numbered 7, after V lost 1 base and J lost 5 bases. The CDR3 bases are TGTGCCAGCAGTTTATCGACAGGGGGAGGTGGAGATACGCAGTATTTT. Its translation: CASSLSTGGGGDTQYF.

This clonotype has only a few counts. The rearrangement links TRBV7-9 to TRBJ2-7; 8 bases fit TRBD2. Germline CDR1 and CDR2: SEHNR and FQNEAQ (reference sequence). Trimming took 2 bases from V and 4 from J; bases not matched to a gene: 7. The CDR3 runs 15 residues. The CDR3 reads CASSLIMASGYEQYF. The DNA for the CDR3 is TGTGCCAGCAGCTTAATAATGGCTAGCGGGTACGAGCAGTACTTC.

This clonotype has just a few counts. J is TRBJ1-4 and V is TRBV15, with 9 bases aligning to TRBD1. CDR3 length: 15 amino acids. Trimming cost V 4 bases and J 8 bases; bases outside gene matches: 8. From germline, CDR1 is LNHNV and CDR2 YYDKDF (reference sequence). CDR3 bases: TGTGCCACCAGCACCACAGGGGGCGTAAGGGAAAAACTGTTTTTT. Protein sequence: CATSTTGGVREKLFF.

This clonotype was counted a single time. The DNA of the CDR3 is TGCAGTGCTAGAGGCAGGGGTCGGACTGAAGCTTTCTTT. Its translation: CSARGRGRTEAFF. The rearrangement uses TRBV20-1 and TRBJ1-1; D possibly corresponds to TRBD1 (6 bases). This CDR3 comprises 13 residues. With 1 base removed from V and 5 bases from J, the gap between germline ends came to 11 bases. Germline CDR1 reads DFQATT; CDR2 reads SNEGSKA (reference sequence).

The V and J genes are TRBV2 and TRBJ1-1; D is uncertain. The CDR3 extends over 15 amino acids. The ends were cut back, 10 bases at V and 1 base at J, with 19 bases in the middle. Germline V gene data show CDR1 as SNHLY and CDR2 as FYNNEI. The CDR3 sequence is CATTPRFGKNTEAFF. CDR3 in DNA: TGTGCCACAACCCCCCGATTCGGGAAGAACACTGAAGCTTTCTTT.

In regard to this clonotype: A much bigger clone sits one base away, suggesting this may be a read error. The chain couples TRBV7-6 to TRBJ2-5; 9 nucleotides line up with TRBD2. CDR3 length equals 17 residues. The germline V gene has CDR1 SGHVS and CDR2 FNYEAQ. The CDR3 DNA sequence: TGTGCCAGCAGCTTAGAGTTTCTTGCGGGGGGGCGAGAGACCCGGTACTTC. Residues: CASSLEFLAGGRETRYF.

This clonotype occurred a few times. The chain employs TRBV11-3 and TRBJ2-5; D is possibly TRBD2 (7 bases). CDR1 SGHNT and CDR2 YENEEA come from the germline V gene. Trimming removed 5 bases from V and 1 base from J, with 8 bases in between. This CDR3 has 13 residues. The CDR3 coding sequence is TGTGCCAGCAGCCGGGGGGCCCAAGAGACCCAGTACTTC. Translating gives CASSRGAQETQYF.

V usage is TRBV29-1 and J usage is TRBJ2-2; D not resolved. V gave up 7 bases and J gave up 6 bases, with 15 bases separating them. The CDR3 loop spans 13 amino acids. In germline, CDR1 is SQVTM, CDR2 ANQGSEA. In nucleotides, the CDR3 is TGCAGCGGATTATTAGTGTTCCCCGGGGAGCTGTTTTTT. Its translation is CSGLLVFPGELFF.

This chain uses TRBV27 with TRBJ2-1, with 8 positions matching TRBD2. Germline-derived CDR1 and CDR2 are MNHEY and SMNVEV (reference sequence). There are 15 residues in the CDR3. Trimming cost V 5 bases and J 4 bases; bases outside gene matches: 7. The CDR3 sequence is CASSRSGVGYNEQFF. CDR3 nucleotides: TGTGCCAGCAGTCGTAGCGGGGTAGGATACAATGAGCAGTTCTTC.

This clonotype came up many times. This rearrangement joins TRBV7-8 to TRBJ2-7; TRBD1 aligns across 7 bases. Germline loops: CDR1 SGHVS, CDR2 FQNEAQ. The V segment lost 5 bases and the J segment 0 bases; nucleotides outside the gene matches: 13. The CDR3 has 17 residues. This CDR3 reads CASSPEIQGIFSYEQYF. The CDR3 DNA sequence: TGTGCCAGCAGCCCCGAGATACAGGGGATCTTCTCCTACGAGCAGTACTTC.

A note on this clonotype: This may come from a read error, since a much larger clone is one base off. The chain recombines TRBV4-3 with TRBJ1-5; D possibly corresponds to TRBD1 (6 bases). Germline V gene lookup returns CDR1 LGHNA and CDR2 YSLEER. V was shortened by 1 base and J by 1 base, with 8 bases between the two germline ends. The CDR3 totals 15 residues. In nucleotides, the CDR3 is TGCGCCAGCAGCCAAGCTACAGGGAGCAATCAGCCCCAGCATTTT. It yields the protein CASSQATGSNQPQHF.